The TCR beta chain under discussion was sequenced for a study of response to subunit inactivated influenza vaccine (dated by TCRdb to 2016 to 2019). Describing the broader study: To follow how T cells responded to a trivalent subunit inactivated influenza vaccine, the researchers relied on deep quantitative profiling of the T cell receptor repertoire. What the research found in general, with its limitations: The authors suggested that each seasonal influenza vaccination may recruit only a limited number of new T cells.

The germline V gene (reference sequence) supplies CDR1 DFQATT and CDR2 SNEGSKA. Here V drops 1 base and J drops 7 bases, and the junction holds 1 base not matched to any gene. The CDR3 measures 13 amino acids from cysteine to phenylalanine. Only the CDR3 portion is preserved as DNA: 39 bases, with reading frame beginning at the first base. To prepare the library, RT-PCR was applied. Sequencing was performed on an Illumina HiSeq 2500. Using fastp trimming at Q25 and MiXCR clonotype assembly, TCRdb reanalyzed the public sequencing data and kept in-frame beta chains. Merged by CDR3 protein, the rows form single entries marked with the most common genes and DNA. The sample table contains some 640,000 distinct CDR3 sequences; only one count was recorded for around 14% of them. Together, the top ten hold around 6.5% of the sample. This clonotype was detected only a few times. Its antigen is still unknown. No clone much larger than this one lies a single base away; base qualities are absent.

The V and J segments used are TRBV20-1 and TRBJ1-4; TRBD1 agrees with 9 junctional bases. The material sequenced was PBMCs from blood, taken less than 15 days before vaccination. This TCR was recovered from a man between 45 and 60 years old who received an inactivated influenza vaccine. Donor details come from another sample of the same person, matched by shared clones. At the DNA level, the sequence is TGCAGTGCTAGAGGGACAGGGGTTGAAAAACTGTTTTTT. The translation is CSARGTGVEKLFF.